This T cell receptor beta chain comes out of a study of T cells in Graves' hyperthyroidism and ophthalmopathy. Study results and caveats: Expanded thyroid clonotypes (above 0.001) were mostly also found in blood. Ophthalmopathy was distinguished from stable hyperthyroidism by 13 V-J signatures.

Researchers amplified the TCR beta CDR3 regions from RNA transcripts. The TCR CDR3 first-round RT-PCR relied on the HTBI primer set. Each CDR3 protein gets one entry after TCRdb re-called the multiplex PCR reads with MiXCR. The table lists hundreds of thousands of distinct CDR3 sequences, more than 45% of them singletons. Worth noting for this clonotype: Its target is not known.

This TCR was sampled from a woman aged 18-29 years with Graves' hyperthyroidism. Sequenced: peripheral blood or thyroid tissue (not recorded which).

The CDR3 spells CASSPRRGSSYNSPLHF. The CDR3 DNA reads as TGTGCCAGCAGCCCGCGACGGGGAAGCTCCTATAATTCACCCCTCCACTTT. The chain employs TRBV25-1 and TRBJ1-6; D is unresolved. Germline CDR1 reads MGHDK; CDR2 reads SYGVNS. CDR3 length equals 17 residues. V lost 6 bases, J lost 0 bases, and 15 bases lay in between.